The 26 T cell receptor beta chains reported below all come from one sample, sequenced in a study of liver allograft versus peripheral blood T cells (dated by TCRdb to 2020 to 2021). About the investigation overall: The study compared the T cell receptor repertoires present in transplanted livers with the repertoires present in the peripheral blood of liver transplant recipients.

Instrument used: Illumina MiSeq. TCRdb ran its own pipeline on the public reads, namely fastp trimming at Q25 and MiXCR clone calling, and kept in-frame beta chains. One record per CDR3 amino acid sequence lists the most common genes and DNA. Within this sample are around 10,000 distinct CDR3 sequences, with about a fifth of them counted one time only. The ten biggest clones cover 1% to 1.5% of the sample. The receptor set was obtained from a human patient who had a liver transplant. After a transplant, certain T cells may trace back to the graft donor.

As concerns this clonotype: This clone may be a read error of a much larger clone one base away. The chain links TRBV19 to TRBJ2-7; 11 positions match TRBD1. Unmatched junction bases numbered 11, after V lost 10 bases and J lost 3 bases. The CDR3 is 15 residues long. Germline V gene sequence: CDR1 LNHDA, CDR2 SQIVND (reference sequence). DNA for the CDR3: TGTGCCATTGGTTTAAGGGGACAGGGGGGCTACGAGCAGTACTTC. Protein: CAIGLRGQGGYEQYF. Full variable domain (rest looked up from reference TRBV19 and TRBJ2-7): DGGITQSPKYLFRKEGQNVTLSCEQNLNHDAMYWYRQDPGQGLRLIYYSQIVNDFQKGDIAEGYSVSREKKESFPLTVTSAQKNPTAFYLCAIGLRGQGGYEQYFGPGTRLTVT.

This clonotype was picked up one time. The chain couples TRBV12-3 or TRBV12-4 to TRBJ1-4, with 8 positions matching TRBD1. The V segment lost 4 bases and the J segment 7 bases; nucleotides outside the gene matches: 2. The CDR3 is 13 residues long. In DNA form, the CDR3 reads TGTGCCAGCAGTTACAGGGGGGGTGAAAAACTGTTTTTT. It specifies CASSYRGGEKLFF.

By share, this clonotype counts as medium-sized (0.01 to 0.1%). This sequence joins TRBV19 and TRBJ1-2; a weak D match, TRBD1 (6 bases). Looked up from germline, CDR1 is LNHDA and CDR2 is SQIVND (reference sequence). CDR3 length equals 14 residues. Between the trimmed V and J ends, which lost 5 bases and 5 bases, there was a span of 15 bases. CDR3 in amino acids: CASSEQGLGYGYTF. CDR3 nucleotide sequence: TGTGCCAGTAGTGAACAGGGCTTGGGGTATGGCTACACCTTC.

This clonotype showed up just a few times. The rearrangement links TRBV12-3 or TRBV12-4 to TRBJ2-7, with D perhaps matching TRBD2 (5 bases). V gave up 3 bases and J gave up 1 base, with 13 bases separating them. The CDR3 length is 15 residues. The CDR3 DNA reads as TGTGCCAGCAGTTTTGACGCAGGCGGGTCCTACGAGCAGTACTTC. Translation gives CASSFDAGGSYEQYF.

This clonotype appeared a few times. The chain links TRBV29-1 to TRBJ1-5; a possible D gene is TRBD1 (6 bases). From germline, CDR1 is SQVTM and CDR2 ANQGSEA. The V end was cut by 7 bases, the J end by 2 bases, with 12 bases between. The CDR3 is made up of 13 amino acids. CDR3 in DNA: TGCAGCGCCCGACAGGCGGGCAATCAGCCCCAGCATTTT. As protein: CSARQAGNQPQHF. The whole variable domain, remainder taken from reference TRBV29-1 and TRBJ1-5, is SAVISQKPSRDICQRGTSLTIQCQVDSQVTMMFWYRQQPGQSLTLIATANQGSEATYESGFVIDKFPISRPNLTFSTLTVSNMSPEDSSIYLCSARQAGNQPQHFGDGTRLSIL.

This clonotype came up a few times. The V gene is TRBV7-3, the J gene TRBJ1-2; D unclear. Per the germline V gene, CDR1 is SGHTA and CDR2 is FQGTGA. The CDR3 spans 13 residues. Between the trimmed V and J ends, which lost 5 bases and 5 bases, there was a span of 12 bases. The CDR3 sequence: CASSLKEGYGYTF. The CDR3 region has the DNA TGTGCCAGCAGCCTAAAGGAGGGATATGGCTACACCTTC.

By share, this clonotype ranks as medium-sized. CDR3 coding DNA: TGCAGCGTTGTGGGACAGTATAGCCACGAGCAGTACTTC. It specifies CSVVGQYSHEQYF. V is TRBV29-1 and J is TRBJ2-7; 7 bases fit TRBD1. The ends lost 4 bases at V and 5 bases at J; junction bases unmatched: 8. The CDR3 extends over 13 amino acids. Germline CDR1 reads SQVTM; CDR2 reads ANQGSEA.

This clonotype is medium-sized in the sample. V and J are TRBV6-1 and TRBJ2-2; 7 bases map to TRBD2. Looked up from germline, CDR1 is MNHNS and CDR2 is SASEGT. This CDR3 spans 15 amino acids. The J segment lost 0 bases and the V segment lost 3 bases, leaving 1 base of the junction unmatched. The CDR3 is CASSEGGANTGELFF. The CDR3 nucleotides read TGTGCCAGCAGTGAGGGAGGGGCGAACACCGGGGAGCTGTTTTTT.

This clonotype was seen a handful of times. V is TRBV18 and J is TRBJ2-7; D is uncertain. CDR1 and CDR2 (germline): KGHSH, LQKENI. The CDR3 sequence is 13 residues long. Trimming cost V 3 bases and J 3 bases, with 9 bases left between them. In DNA, the CDR3 is TGTGCCAGCTCACCTTATGGAGTCTACGAGCAGTACTTC. Its translation is CASSPYGVYEQYF.

There are many counts of this clonotype. The V call is TRBV5-4, the J call TRBJ1-1; unclear D gene. CDR1 and CDR2 from the germline V gene are SGHNT and YYREEE (reference sequence). The CDR3 runs 14 residues. V was shortened by 4 bases and J by 6 bases, with 16 bases between the two germline ends. Here the CDR3 reads CASSPPSSISEAFF. CDR3 coding DNA: TGTGCCAGCAGCCCCCCCTCCTCTATCTCTGAAGCTTTCTTT.

The rearrangement links TRBV7-9 to TRBJ2-2, with TRBD2 as a possible D gene (6 bases). CDR3 length: 16 residues. Trimming removed 5 bases at V and 0 bases at J, with 13 bases between. Germline V lookup: CDR1 SEHNR, CDR2 FQNEAQ (reference sequence). The CDR3 DNA is TGTGCCAGCAGCCCCCGTGCGGGGACGAACACCGGGGAGCTGTTTTTT. Translating it yields CASSPRAGTNTGELFF. Using reference TRBV7-9 and TRBJ2-2 for the parts outside the CDR3, the full variable domain is DTGVSQNPRHKITKRGQNVTFRCDPISEHNRLYWYRQTLGQGPEFLTYFQNEAQLEKSRLLSDRFSAERPKGSFSTLEIQRTEQGDSAMYLCASSPRAGTNTGELFFGEGSRLTVL.

In this sample, this clonotype turned up a few times. CDR3 sequence (DNA): TGTGCCTGGACCCGACCAGGGAATCAGCCCCAGCATTTT. Translated, it gives CAWTRPGNQPQHF. The V and J genes are TRBV30 and TRBJ1-5; a possible D gene is TRBD1 (5 bases). Per germline, CDR1 GTSNPN and CDR2 SVGIG (reference sequence). Between the trimmed V and J ends, which lost 4 bases and 4 bases, there was a span of 11 bases. CDR3 length: 13 residues. Together with reference TRBV30 and TRBJ1-5, the CDR3 gives the full variable domain: SQTIHQWPATLVQPVGSPLSLECTVEGTSNPNLYWYRQAAGRGLQLLFYSVGIGQISSEVPQNLSASRPQDRQFILSSKKLLLSDSGFYLCAWTRPGNQPQHFGDGTRLSIL.

The rearrangement links TRBV19 to TRBJ2-1, with D possibly matching TRBD1 (5 bases). Germline V gene lookup returns CDR1 LNHDA and CDR2 SQIVND (reference sequence). V lost 7 bases and J lost 5, with 9 bases in between. The CDR3 has 12 amino acids. CDR3 DNA: TGTGCCAGTAAGTCGGACAACAATGAGCAGTTCTTC. It is translated as CASKSDNNEQFF.

This clonotype was counted ten times or more. This chain joins TRBV15 and TRBJ2-7; possible D gene TRBD1, 5 bases. Per germline, CDR1 LNHNV and CDR2 YYDKDF (reference sequence). Trimming cost V 0 bases and J 6 bases, with 18 bases left between them. The CDR3 runs 16 residues. CDR3 bases: TGTGCCACCAGCAGAGATCTGCCAGGGCAGCGTCGCGAGCAGTACTTC. It yields the protein CATSRDLPGQRREQYF.

This clonotype was observed a few times. The gene calls are TRBV27 and TRBJ1-2; 8 nucleotides align to TRBD1. Germline V gives CDR1 MNHEY, CDR2 SMNVEV (reference sequence). The CDR3 contains 13 residues. V lost 7 bases, J lost 7 bases, and 8 bases stayed unmatched. CDR3 region: CASTLSQGGGYTF. CDR3 DNA: TGTGCCAGCACCCTATCACAGGGGGGTGGCTACACCTTC.

V is TRBV12-3 or TRBV12-4 and J is TRBJ1-1, with unresolved D. The CDR3 runs to 13 residues. The V end lost 1 base, the J end lost 4 bases, and 7 bases lay between the germline ends. This CDR3 is CASSLGMGTEAFF. In nucleotides, the CDR3 is TGTGCCAGCAGTTTAGGGATGGGCACTGAAGCTTTCTTT.

The chain uses TRBV7-9 and TRBJ1-3, with D possibly TRBD1 on 5 matching bases. The CDR3 extends over 16 amino acids. The V end was cut by 5 bases, the J end by 4 bases, with 18 bases between. The germline V gene encodes CDR1 SEHNR and CDR2 FQNEAQ (reference sequence). The CDR3 spells CASSPAGLAVGNTIYF. For the CDR3, the DNA is TGTGCCAGCAGCCCGGCGGGGCTCGCAGTGGGAAACACCATATATTTT.

J is TRBJ2-1 and V is TRBV5-6; 8 positions match TRBD2. V lost 7 bases, J lost 7 bases, and 10 bases stayed unmatched. The germline V gene encodes CDR1 SGHDT and CDR2 YYEEEE. The CDR3 loop spans 14 amino acids. In DNA, the CDR3 is TGTGCCAGCTCTTCGGGGGGGGCCAAGAATGAGCAGTTCTTC. Translating it yields CASSSGGAKNEQFF.

This clonotype was picked up many times. The genes are TRBV19 and TRBJ1-1; D might be TRBD1 (6 bases). This CDR3 contains 12 residues. Trimming took 7 bases from V and 5 from J, leaving 11 bases between them. Germline CDR1 and CDR2: LNHDA and SQIVND (reference sequence). CDR3 in DNA: TGTGCCAGTAAGGGGGGTAGAACTGAAGCTTTCTTT. This translates into CASKGGRTEAFF.

This clonotype counts as medium-sized. This sequence joins TRBV6-1 and TRBJ1-1; D ambiguous. The CDR3 runs 13 residues. Trimming took 2 bases from V and 1 from J, leaving 5 bases between them. Germline assignment: CDR1 MNHNS and CDR2 SASEGT. The CDR3 coding sequence is TGTGCCAGCAGTGAACCCGGGAACACTGAAGCTTTCTTT. It is translated as CASSEPGNTEAFF.

By share, this clonotype ranks as medium-sized. The CDR3 loop reads CASSGDHRFSGNTIYF. CDR3 in DNA: TGTGCCAGTAGTGGGGACCACCGTTTCTCTGGAAACACCATATATTTT. The gene calls are TRBV19 and TRBJ1-3; D might be TRBD1 (5 bases). The CDR3 has 16 amino acids. The germline gives CDR1 LNHDA, CDR2 SQIVND (reference sequence). Deletions cut 5 bases from V and 0 bases from J, with 14 bases between.

By share of the sample, this clonotype is medium-sized. The chain combines TRBV6-5 with TRBJ1-2; 11 bases agree with TRBD1. V gave up 6 bases and J gave up 8 bases; unmatched junction bases: 8. CDR1 is MNHEY and CDR2 is SVGAGI in the germline V gene. This CDR3 comprises 14 residues. CDR3 loop: CASRTGTGGWGYTF. CDR3 sequence (DNA): TGTGCCAGCAGAACCGGGACAGGGGGGTGGGGCTACACCTTC.

The chain is built from TRBV12-3 or TRBV12-4 and TRBJ1-1; D ambiguous. V lost 6 bases and J 3 bases, leaving 11 bases between the germline ends. The length of the CDR3 is 13 residues. This chain's CDR3 is CASSQTRDTEAFF. CDR3 DNA: TGTGCCAGCAGCCAGACTAGGGACACTGAAGCTTTCTTT.

Regarding this clonotype: Mismatch with germline at one junction end may stem from a read error. The chain uses TRBV19 and TRBJ2-3; D is undetermined. This CDR3 has 10 amino acids. Germline CDR1 and CDR2: LNHDA and SQIVND (reference sequence). This CDR3 is CAFGPAYAVF. The CDR3 DNA reads as TGTGCCTTCGGGCCCGCATACGCAGTATTT.

In this sample, this clonotype turned up a few times. The chain employs TRBV20-1 and TRBJ2-7; possible D gene TRBD1, 5 bases. V dropped 1 base and J dropped 3 bases, with 7 bases sitting between them. The CDR3 has 12 residues. Germline V gives CDR1 DFQATT, CDR2 SNEGSKA (reference sequence). The CDR3 DNA follows: TGCAGTGCTAGAGCGGACAACTACGAGCAGTACTTC. Amino acids: CSARADNYEQYF.

Relative to its sample, this clonotype is medium-sized. V usage is TRBV18 and J usage is TRBJ2-7; D is possibly TRBD1 (5 bases). Trimming took 3 bases from V and 6 from J, leaving 15 bases between them. The CDR3 consists of 14 residues. Germline V lookup: CDR1 KGHSH, CDR2 LQKENI. The CDR3 sequence: CASSPLDNSIEQYF. In DNA, the CDR3 is TGTGCCAGCTCACCTTTGGACAACTCCATCGAGCAGTACTTC.